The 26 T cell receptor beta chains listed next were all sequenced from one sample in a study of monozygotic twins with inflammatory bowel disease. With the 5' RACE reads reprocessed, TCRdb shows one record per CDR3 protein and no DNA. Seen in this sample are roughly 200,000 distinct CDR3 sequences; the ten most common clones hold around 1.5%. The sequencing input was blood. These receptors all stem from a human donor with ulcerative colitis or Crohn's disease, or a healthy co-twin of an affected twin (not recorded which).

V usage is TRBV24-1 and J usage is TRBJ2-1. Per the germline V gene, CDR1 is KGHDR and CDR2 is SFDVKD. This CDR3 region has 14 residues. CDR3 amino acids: CATSSAQRDNEQFF.

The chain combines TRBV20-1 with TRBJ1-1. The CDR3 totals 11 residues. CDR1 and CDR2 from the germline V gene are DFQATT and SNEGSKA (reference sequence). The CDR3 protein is CSAGENTEAFF.

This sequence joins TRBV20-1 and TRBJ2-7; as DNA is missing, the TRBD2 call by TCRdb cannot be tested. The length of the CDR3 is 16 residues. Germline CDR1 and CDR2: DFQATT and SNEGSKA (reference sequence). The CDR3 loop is CSARGYRLAGDYEQYF.

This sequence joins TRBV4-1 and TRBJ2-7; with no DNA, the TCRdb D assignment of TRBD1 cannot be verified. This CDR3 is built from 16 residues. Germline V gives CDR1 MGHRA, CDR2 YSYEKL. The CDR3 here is CASSHSGQGSFYEQYF.

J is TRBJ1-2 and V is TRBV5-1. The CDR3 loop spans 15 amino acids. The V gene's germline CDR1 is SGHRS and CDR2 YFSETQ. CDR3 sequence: CASSLGPNTNYGYTF.

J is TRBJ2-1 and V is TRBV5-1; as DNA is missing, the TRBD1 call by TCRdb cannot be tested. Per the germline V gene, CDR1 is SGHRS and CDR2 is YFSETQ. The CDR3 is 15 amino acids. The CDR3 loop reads CASSYPGQGDNEQFF.

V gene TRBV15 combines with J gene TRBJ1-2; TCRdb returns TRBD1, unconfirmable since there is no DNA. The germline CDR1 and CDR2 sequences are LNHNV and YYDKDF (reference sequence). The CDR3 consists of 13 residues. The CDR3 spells CATSRAGEAGYTF. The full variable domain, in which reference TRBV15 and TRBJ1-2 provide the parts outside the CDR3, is DAMVIQNPRYQVTQFGKPVTLSCSQTLNHNVMYWYQQKSSQAPKLLFHYYDKDFNNEADTPDNFQSRRPNTSFCFLDIRSPGLGDTAMYLCATSRAGEAGYTFGSGTRLTVV.

CDR3 sequence reads: CSARSDRGQSPLHF. The chain recombines TRBV20-1 with TRBJ1-6; there is no DNA to check the TCRdb D call of TRBD1. CDR1 and CDR2 (germline): DFQATT, SNEGSKA (reference sequence). This CDR3 is built from 14 residues.

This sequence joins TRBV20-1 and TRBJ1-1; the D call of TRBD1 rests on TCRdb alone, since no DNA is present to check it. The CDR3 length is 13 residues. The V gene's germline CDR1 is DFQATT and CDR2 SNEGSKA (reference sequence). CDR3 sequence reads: CSASSGGINEAFF.

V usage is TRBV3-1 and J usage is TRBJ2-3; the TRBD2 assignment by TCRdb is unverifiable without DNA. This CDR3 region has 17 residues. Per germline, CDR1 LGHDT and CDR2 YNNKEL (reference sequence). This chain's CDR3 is CASSQVGLGVPTDTQYF.

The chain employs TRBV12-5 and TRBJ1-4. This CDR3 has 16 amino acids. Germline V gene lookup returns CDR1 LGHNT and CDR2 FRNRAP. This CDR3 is CASGLVLGSVNEKLFF.

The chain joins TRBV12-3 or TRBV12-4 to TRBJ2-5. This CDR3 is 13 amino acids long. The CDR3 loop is CASSLVLLETQYF.

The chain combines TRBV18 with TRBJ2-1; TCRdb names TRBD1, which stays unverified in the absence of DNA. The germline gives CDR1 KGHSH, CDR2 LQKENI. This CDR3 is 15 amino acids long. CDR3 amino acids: CASSPSTGEVGEQFF. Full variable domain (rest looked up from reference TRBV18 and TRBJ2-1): NAGVMQNPRHLVRRRGQEARLRCSPMKGHSHVYWYRQLPEEGLKFMVYLQKENIIDESGMPKERFSAEFPKEGPSILRIQQVVRGDSAAYFCASSPSTGEVGEQFFGPGTRLTVL.

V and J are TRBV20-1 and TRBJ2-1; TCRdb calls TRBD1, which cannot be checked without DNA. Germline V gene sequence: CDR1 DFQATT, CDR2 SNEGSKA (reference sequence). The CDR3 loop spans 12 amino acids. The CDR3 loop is CSAPNLGGRQFF.

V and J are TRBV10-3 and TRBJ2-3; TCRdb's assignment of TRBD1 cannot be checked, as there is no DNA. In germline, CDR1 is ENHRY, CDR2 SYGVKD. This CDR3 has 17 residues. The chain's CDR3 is CAISMTGASSSTDTQYF.

The CDR3 sequence: CASSWTGERETQYF. The chain combines TRBV5-5 with TRBJ2-5; TCRdb returns TRBD1, unconfirmable since there is no DNA. Germline V gives CDR1 SGHKS, CDR2 YYEKEE (reference sequence). The CDR3 is 14 residues long.

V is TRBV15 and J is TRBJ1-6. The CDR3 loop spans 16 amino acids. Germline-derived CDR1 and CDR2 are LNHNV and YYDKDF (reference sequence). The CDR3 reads CATSRDVRLPNSPLHF.

The CDR3 sequence: CSGRVMNTEAFF. The chain couples TRBV29-1 to TRBJ1-1. Germline CDR1 and CDR2: SQVTM and ANQGSEA. The CDR3 runs 12 residues.

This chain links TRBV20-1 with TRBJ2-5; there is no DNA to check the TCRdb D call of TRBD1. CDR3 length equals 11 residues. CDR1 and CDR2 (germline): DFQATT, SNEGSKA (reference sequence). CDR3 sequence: CSAPRGETQYF.

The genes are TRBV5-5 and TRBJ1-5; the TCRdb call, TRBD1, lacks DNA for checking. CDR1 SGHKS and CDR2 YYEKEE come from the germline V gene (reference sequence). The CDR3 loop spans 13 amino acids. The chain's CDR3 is CASSRTGVQPQHF.

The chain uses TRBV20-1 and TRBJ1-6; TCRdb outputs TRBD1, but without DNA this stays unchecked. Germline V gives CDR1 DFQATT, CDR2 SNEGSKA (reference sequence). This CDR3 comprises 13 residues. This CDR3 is CSARDDREGPLHF.

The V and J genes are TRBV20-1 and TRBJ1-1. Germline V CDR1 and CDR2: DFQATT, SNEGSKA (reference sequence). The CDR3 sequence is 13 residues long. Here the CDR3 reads CSARFGTNTEAFF.

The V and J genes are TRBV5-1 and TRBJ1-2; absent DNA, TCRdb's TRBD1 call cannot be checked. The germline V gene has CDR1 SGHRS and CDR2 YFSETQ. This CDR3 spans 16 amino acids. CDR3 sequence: CASSTGQGTTNYGYTF.

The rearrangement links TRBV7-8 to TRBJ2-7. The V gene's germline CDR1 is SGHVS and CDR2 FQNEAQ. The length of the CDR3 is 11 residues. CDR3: CASTLNHEQYF.

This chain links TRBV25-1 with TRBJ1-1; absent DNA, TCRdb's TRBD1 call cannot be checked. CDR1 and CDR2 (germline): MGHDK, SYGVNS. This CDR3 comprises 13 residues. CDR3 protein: CASSVPGQGKAFF.

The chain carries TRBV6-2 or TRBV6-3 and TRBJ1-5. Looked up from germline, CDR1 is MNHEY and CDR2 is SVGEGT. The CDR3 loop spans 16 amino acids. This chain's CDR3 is CASSYEEIVEGGPQHF.